The 16 T cell receptor beta chains reported below all come from one sample, sequenced in a study of tumor and adjacent non-tumor tissue in lung cancer. The library came from three nested PCR rounds adapted from ARM-PCR protocols. TCRdb itself ran the multiplex PCR reads through MiXCR, one entry per CDR3 protein. The table lists roughly 90,000 distinct CDR3 sequences, around 82% of them singletons. The template was RNA from unsorted bulk tissue. This non-tumor lung sample came from over 3 cm beyond the tumor edge. The specimen sequenced was distant non-tumor lung tissue. The receptors derive from a woman in her forties or fifties with non-small cell lung cancer.

This clonotype has only a few counts. This chain uses TRBV11-2 with TRBJ2-3; D remains unclear. The CDR3 extends over 13 amino acids. Trimming shortened V by 1 base and J by 15 bases, and 17 bases separated the two germline ends. The germline V gene has CDR1 SGHAT and CDR2 FQNNGV. CDR3 coding DNA: TGTGCCAGCAGCTTAGGGTCAGAGGATACGCGTTATTTT. Translated, it gives CASSLGSEDTRYF.

On this clonotype itself: At one boundary the junction diverges from the germline segment, which might be a read error. The V and J genes are TRBV29-1 and TRBJ2-1; 13 bases are shared with TRBD2. The CDR3 is 16 residues long. The germline gives CDR1 SQVTM, CDR2 ANQGSEA. CDR3 amino acids: CSPRLAGGTGDNEQLF. DNA for the CDR3: TGCAGCCCACGACTAGCGGGAGGAACTGGGGATAATGAGCAGCTCTTC.

Comment on this clonotype: Since a much larger clone is just one base distant, this may be a read error. V usage is TRBV21-1 and J usage is TRBJ2-3; the table's D call, TRBD1, has no DNA check behind it. TRBV21-1 represents a pseudogene. CDR3 length: 10 amino acids. CDR3 bases: TGTGCCAGCTGCAGCCGGGGGCAGTATTTT. Amino acid sequence: CASCSRGQYF.

On this clonotype itself: The missing conserved phenylalanine or tryptophan at the end of this CDR3 makes a read error likely. The chain is built from TRBV4-2 and TRBJ2-7; 7 nucleotides match TRBD2. CDR3 length equals 14 residues. With 9 bases clipped from V and 5 bases from J, the junction kept 13 bases outside the gene matches. Per germline, CDR1 LGHNA and CDR2 YNFKEQ. The CDR3 bases are TGTGCCAGTAGCTCCCTAGCGGTGGGGGACGAGCAGTACCTC. Protein product: CASSSLAVGDEQYL.

Worth noting for this clonotype: The junction departs from germline at one end; a sequencing error may be responsible. This chain uses TRBV6-6 with TRBJ2-3; TRBD1 might be the D (5 bases). CDR1 and CDR2 from the germline V gene are MNHNY and SVGAGI (reference sequence). This CDR3 is 14 amino acids long. The CDR3 DNA sequence: TGTGCCGGCATCGAAGACAGTAACACAGGTACGCAGTATTTT. This encodes CAGIEDSNTGTQYF.

This clonotype rates as medium-sized. This sequence joins TRBV7-8 and TRBJ2-1; 7 positions match TRBD2. Trimming cost V 1 base and J 12 bases; bases outside gene matches: 12. The CDR3 contains 15 residues. Germline V gives CDR1 SGHVS, CDR2 FQNEAQ. DNA of the CDR3: TGTGCCAGCAGCTTAGAATGGACTAGTTCGATCGGGCAGTTCTTC. This sequence encodes CASSLEWTSSIGQFF.

Notes on this clonotype: A much larger clone sits a single nucleotide away, making a read error possible. The V call is TRBV24-1, the J call TRBJ2-5; D is undetermined. Trimming shortened V by 6 bases and J by 2 bases, and 6 bases separated the two germline ends. The CDR3 length is 12 residues. Germline values: CDR1 KGHDR, CDR2 SFDVKD. This CDR3 is CATSNWQETQYF. CDR3 coding DNA: TGTGCCACCAGTAATTGGCAAGAGACCCAGTACTTC.

Note on this clonotype: A read error may be the cause here, since a much bigger clone is one base away. The V gene is TRBV24-1, the J gene TRBJ2-5; TRBD1 matches at 9 bases. This CDR3 is built from 17 residues. Trimming at V came to 1 base and at J to 4 bases, leaving 9 bases not matched to a gene. Per germline, CDR1 KGHDR and CDR2 SFDVKD. The CDR3 region has the DNA TGTGCCACCAGTGATTTAGAGACCGGGACAGGGTCAGAGACCCAGTACTTC. This encodes CATSDLETGTGSETQYF.

This chain uses TRBV12-3 or TRBV12-4 with TRBJ1-2; D gene uncertain. The CDR3 contains 13 residues. The germline V and J ends were trimmed by 5 bases and 8 bases, with 15 bases remaining between them. This chain's CDR3 is CASSPGKDYGYTF. For the CDR3, the DNA is TGTGCCAGCAGTCCAGGAAAGGATTACGGCTACACCTTC.

A note on this clonotype: No DNA is shown, since the ends of the CDR3 on it are uncertain; the CDR3 is the one TCRdb lists. The chain employs TRBV24-1 and TRBJ2-6. Germline loops: CDR1 KGHDR, CDR2 SFDVKD. The CDR3 is made up of 17 amino acids, end residues included. This chain's CDR3 is CATSVFGVGGGANVLTF.

As regards this clonotype: A read error may produce the germline difference seen at one junction end. V gene TRBV11-2 combines with J gene TRBJ2-2; tentatively, D is TRBD1 (6 bases). The CDR3 consists of 15 residues. Germline V CDR1 and CDR2: SGHAT, FQNNGV. The CDR3 DNA is TGTGTCAGCAGCTTAGAGGTAGGGGGTACCGGGGATCTGTTTTTT. Protein sequence: CVSSLEVGGTGDLFF. The full variable domain, its missing parts supplied by reference TRBV11-2 and TRBJ2-2, is EAGVAQSPRYKIIEKRQSVAFWCNPISGHATLYWYQQILGQGPKLLIQFQNNGVVDDSQLPKDRFSAERLKGVDSTLKIQPAKLEDSAVYLCVSSLEVGGTGDLFFGEGSRLTVL.

In the case of this clonotype: This CDR3 fails to terminate in the conserved phenylalanine or tryptophan, so it likely reflects a read error. This sequence joins TRBV4-2 and TRBJ2-5; no clear D gene. Germline V gene lookup returns CDR1 LGHNA and CDR2 YNFKEQ. V was pared by 1 base and J by 7 bases, with 22 bases between. The CDR3 is 17 residues long. The CDR3, as DNA: TGTGCCAGCAGCCAAGGTTTGGGTGTGGGCCCTCCTGGGACCCAGTACTCC. Its translation is CASSQGLGVGPPGTQYS.

This clonotype was found many times. V usage is TRBV5-1 and J usage is TRBJ2-1; 9 positions agree with TRBD1. The J segment lost 9 bases and the V segment lost 4 bases, leaving 8 bases of the junction unmatched. In germline, CDR1 is SGHRS, CDR2 YFSETQ. The CDR3 contains 14 residues. The CDR3 here is CASSVLQGAIEQFF. In nucleotides, the CDR3 is TGCGCCAGCAGCGTTCTACAGGGGGCCATTGAGCAGTTCTTC.

Remarks on this clonotype: One end of the junction does not line up with germline, which may come from a read error. This rearrangement joins TRBV11-2 to TRBJ2-1; D is tentatively TRBD1 or TRBD2 (6 bases each). Germline V gene sequence: CDR1 SGHAT, CDR2 FQNNGV. This CDR3 spans 14 amino acids. The CDR3 DNA reads TGTGCCAGCAGCTTAGAATCCGGGGGACATGAGCTGTTCTTC. The encoded protein is CASSLESGGHELFF.

The sample holds one count of this clonotype. The chain joins TRBV24-1 to TRBJ2-1; D is unresolved. There are 16 residues in the CDR3. The germline V gene encodes CDR1 KGHDR and CDR2 SFDVKD. Between the trimmed V and J ends, which lost 3 bases and 9 bases, there was a span of 20 bases. The chain's CDR3 is CATSDMRALNPFEQFF. The CDR3 coding sequence is TGTGCCACCAGTGATATGAGAGCGTTAAATCCTTTTGAGCAGTTCTTC.

Ten or more counts support this clonotype. The chain employs TRBV24-1 and TRBJ2-5; no clear D. V gave up 3 bases and J gave up 1 base, with 11 bases separating them. CDR1 and CDR2 from the germline V gene are KGHDR and SFDVKD. The CDR3 runs to 15 residues. This chain's CDR3 is CATSDPRVSQETQYF. CDR3 bases: TGTGCCACCAGTGATCCAAGGGTGAGCCAAGAGACCCAGTACTTC.